The following is a T cell receptor (beta chain) sequence with its context. TCRdb's table, derived via immunoSEQ multiplex PCR, lists solely in-frame clones and lacks some. The sample holds about 120,000 clones, about 93% seen once. This sample is drawn from a study of T cell responses to AZD1222 COVID-19 vaccine. Per germline, CDR1 MGHRA and CDR2 YSYEKL. V lost 1 base and J lost 2; bases outside the gene matches: 23. This CDR3 spans 22 amino acids. Material: peripheral blood, obtained 28 days after the second AZD1222 dose. The chain employs TRBV4-1 and TRBJ1-3; 7 nucleotides agree with TRBD1. The receptor's source is an adult who received the AZD1222 COVID-19 vaccine. The CDR3 sequence is CASSQVTPTGSRPGGPGNTIYF. CDR3 nucleotides: TGCGCCAGCAGCCAAGTCACCCCGACAGGGAGCCGCCCTGGGGGCCCTGGAAACACCATATATTTT.